This TCR beta chain appears in the sequencing data of a study of cytomegalovirus exposure and HLA in healthy donors (dated by TCRdb to 2015 to 2018). Looking at the study overall: According to an earlier analysis of around 600 of the donors, about 179 million T cells yielded 90 million to 130 million unique TCR beta sequences and approximately 280 Gb of sequence data. Every discovery cohort repertoire had been produced on one sequencing platform. Donor age, sex, ethnicity and CMV serostatus were compiled together with the repertoire data. Rather than drawing on any new phenotypic data, the later analysis identified candidate immune exposures from TCR beta sequences and the way those sequences occurred across donors. Of the 350 to 400 genotyped donors, roughly 85% fell in the genetic ancestry cluster associated with self-reported Caucasian donors. To study patterns of TCR occurrence, a later analysis re-analyzed previously published TCR beta repertoires from around 670 donors and added high-resolution HLA genotyping. Across about 380 genotyped donors of the cohort, an average of approximately 240,000 unique TCR beta nucleotide sequences per donor were sequenced, and around 19% of those sequences were non-productive. The study combined high-throughput TCR immunosequencing, statistical association of individual TCRs with disease status, and machine learning to predict cytomegalovirus infection status. Class I and class II HLA loci were covered by the typing at four-digit resolution. The T cell repertoires of 550 to 850 subjects were profiled by immunosequencing and related to cytomegalovirus serostatus. A separate validation cohort of over 95 different subjects was used in addition to the roughly 620-subject first cohort. An earlier analysis of approximately 640 of the donors applied high-throughput TCR beta sequencing to assess whether each TCR beta V gene segment acted as functional or pseudogenic. Genome-wide SNP genotypes for about 65% of the 666 donors were used in a later genetic analysis, which treated that subset as a discovery cohort. Because of strong linkage in the cohort, five DR-DQ haplotypes were treated as single units for association and clustering. About 300 gigabases of sequencing data and tens of millions of unique TCR sequences were included in an early release covering several hundred HLA-typed donors. The number of typed donors differed by locus: about 620-640 for A, B, C, DRB1 and DQB1; some 500 for DQA1; roughly 600 for DPA1; and around 490 for DPB1. The study aimed to test whether cataloging public T cell receptors could reveal signatures of past pathogen exposure.

Trimming removed 7 bases from V and 4 bases from J; the gene matches leave 13 bases unexplained. From its cysteine to its phenylalanine, the CDR3 spans 15 amino acids. Only the CDR3 part of the read is kept: 45 bases, read in frame from the first base. In the germline V gene (reference sequence), CDR1 corresponds to MNHNY and CDR2 to SVGAGI. Libraries were prepared through the immunoSEQ multiplex PCR assay. A mixture of 60 forward primers for TCR Vbeta segments and 13 reverse primers for TCR Jbeta segments was used in the multiplex PCR. The CDR3 region of rearranged TCR beta genes was amplified from genomic DNA with a multiplex PCR assay. On the Illumina HiSeq System, the amplified TCR beta libraries were sequenced as 87-base-pair reads. In the source study's methods: A later analysis tallied around 82 million unique TCR beta chains across the 666 repertoires, and 10 million to 11 million of those chains were shared by two or more donors. Raw reads were error-corrected and collapsed into unique sequences by a nearest-neighbor algorithm in which closely related sequences were merged to remove PCR and sequencing errors. To assign V, D and J gene segments, CDR3 sequences were aligned to IMGT reference sequences. For a sequence to be retained, at least a six-nucleotide match to both a V gene segment and a J gene segment was required. Rearrangements were classified as productive when the CDR3 lacked stop codons and remained in frame with V and J, and all other rearrangements were classified as non-productive. Following IMGT convention, CDR3 was defined as the stretch from the second conserved V-encoded cysteine up to the conserved J-encoded phenylalanine. In an earlier analysis of around 600 of the donors, sequences lacking an unambiguous match to a single V gene segment were excluded. An earlier analysis of about 600 of the donors called V segments functional above 56.7% productive rearrangements and segregating when the between-donor standard deviation exceeded 5%. To diagnose cytomegalovirus status from the catalog of TCR beta chain sequences, a statistical classification framework was built. A later analysis assigned V and J genes by comparing TCR nucleotide sequences with IMGT/GENE-DB human TR gene sequences. A later analysis assigned CDR3 sequences and most-parsimonious VDJ recombination scenarios with the TCRdist pipeline. A later analysis defined each TCR beta chain by its CDR3 amino acid sequence plus V-gene family, and excluded reads lacking a unique V-gene family. As a way to deal with suspected cross-contamination and a sequencing artifact, a later analysis dropped roughly 620 nucleotide sequences that were highly shared and had low generation probability. For each public chain, a later analysis derived a clonal expansion index from normalized ranks of inferred template counts within each repertoire. Generation probabilities in a later analysis came from a VDJ recombination model fitted to out-of-frame rearrangements, and those results were checked against IGoR. In a later analysis, TCR-TCR, TCR-HLA and TCR-CMV co-occurrence was scored with hypergeometric tests, and a repertoire-size bias correction was applied to TCR pairs. A later analysis estimated false discovery rates by permuting HLA or CMV assignments 20 times. In a later analysis, co-occurring TCRs were grouped with DBSCAN, and TCRdist sequence similarity was added when clustering was performed within HLA-allele-positive subsets. Co-occurrence clustering excluded repertoires with fewer than 30,000 or more than 120,000 public chains, plus five with anomalous nucleotide sharing. This is the immuneACCESS table as TCRdb keeps it, with only in-frame sequences that have V and J called. A part of the clones is gone; compared with another copy, unresolved V genes explain less than half, and the rest is unexplained. V and J calls and clone size come straight from that table; D and trimming were deduced from the DNA. This sample has 100,000 or so clones in its table, and around 76% of those were observed once. The ten largest clonotypes hold around 8.4% of the sample.

Overall study outcomes, separate from this receptor: While some public TCRs were present in many individuals, most TCR sequences turned up only very rarely across donors. When HLA alleles, especially DR and DQ, strongly co-occurred, TCR associations were difficult to assign to individual alleles. At a false discovery rate of 0.05, a later analysis linked fewer than 20,000 TCR beta sequences to specific HLA alleles. A further reported finding was that TCR beta sequences accurately predicted the HLA-A and HLA-B alleles for most subjects in the first cohort. The 87-base-pair reads could not distinguish some IMGT-functional V segments, including TRBV6-2 and TRBV6-3, so those segments were excluded. The classifier was reported to diagnose cytomegalovirus status with high specificity and sensitivity in both the original and validation cohorts. Correlated functional status among segregating V segments might reflect linkage disequilibrium, but an unknown experimental factor could not be ruled out. The presence/absence analyses assumed that sequencing depth was roughly uniform across donors, and that assumption may not be true. A later analysis found that most CMV-associated TCR beta chains appeared HLA-restricted, with HLA associations seemingly driven largely by CMV exposure. A later genetic analysis reported fewer N-insertions in productive TCRs among donors in an Asian-associated ancestry cluster than the roughly 700-donor mean. Three of the identified cytomegalovirus-associated TCR beta chains were confirmed in vitro to be specific for cytomegalovirus antigens. Because HLA typing was missing for some donors at each locus, association tests included only the typed subset. A later analysis found that HLA-associated TCR beta chains were more clonally expanded and had lower generation probabilities than equally common non-associated chains. The study gave a list of around 170 TCR beta chains associated with cytomegalovirus. For the cohort, immune exposure information was limited to CMV serostatus. In an earlier analysis of 587 of the donors, most TCR beta V segments were observed in productive rearrangements about 87% or about 30% of the time, broadly matching IMGT annotations. This cohort had only TCR beta chains sequenced, and the lack of alpha or paired-chain data limited which features could be detected. The authors suggested that the approach could potentially be generalized to other disease states and immunological phenotypes. Over 15 rarely observed V segments, including chromosome 9 orphons, were excluded from the earlier analysis of 550 to 700 of the donors because counts were too low. A cluster of highly shared sequence variants was judged likely to represent a technical artifact of the sequencing pipeline. A later analysis found that TCR association rates varied across HLA loci, with DRB1 alleles showing the most associated TCRs and HLA-C alleles the fewest. In a later genetic analysis, a missense DCLRE1C variant was associated with V-gene and J-gene trimming of TCR beta chains, and the association was replicated in an independent cohort. According to a later analysis, parvovirus B19, influenza, CMV and Epstein-Barr virus appeared linked to several top co-occurrence clusters.

The cohort consisted of 600 to 750 healthy bone marrow donors. At the time of sampling, every cohort member was nominally healthy, though immune exposures that went unrecorded were likely present. The donor tested CMV seropositive, placing the donor among the 289 seropositive members of the cohort. Each donor provided a peripheral blood sample, and peripheral blood mononuclear cells were used for TCR beta sequencing. Genomic DNA was extracted from the blood cell samples with the Qiagen DNeasy Blood Extraction Kit. Of note for this clone: Its antigen remains unidentified. No base quality values were provided; no much bigger clone lies one nucleotide off.

The rearranged chain carries TRBV6-6 and TRBJ2-7, and TRBD2 aligns with 7 junction nucleotides. The sample was PBMCs. The clonotype comes from a man in his forties in good health and CMV-seropositive. The base sequence is TGTGCCAGCAATGAATTAATAGCGGGCAGGTACGAGCAGTACTTC. This is translated as CASNELIAGRYEQYF.